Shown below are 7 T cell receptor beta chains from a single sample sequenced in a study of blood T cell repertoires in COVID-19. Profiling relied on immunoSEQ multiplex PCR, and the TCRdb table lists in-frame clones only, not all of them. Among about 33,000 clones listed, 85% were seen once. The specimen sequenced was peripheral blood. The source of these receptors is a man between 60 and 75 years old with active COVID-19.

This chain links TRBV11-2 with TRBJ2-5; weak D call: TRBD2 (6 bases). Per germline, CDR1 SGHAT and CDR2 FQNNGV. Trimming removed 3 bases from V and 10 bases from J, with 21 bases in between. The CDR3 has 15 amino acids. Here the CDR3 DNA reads TGTGCCAGCAGCTTGGAGAGCGGGTTCCGGGAAGACCAGTACTTC. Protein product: CASSLESGFREDQYF.

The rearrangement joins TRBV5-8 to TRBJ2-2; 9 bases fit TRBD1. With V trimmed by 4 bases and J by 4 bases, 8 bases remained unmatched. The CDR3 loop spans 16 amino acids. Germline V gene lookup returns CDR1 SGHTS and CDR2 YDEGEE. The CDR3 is CASSQFGTGSTGELFF. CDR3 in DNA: TGTGCCAGCAGCCAATTCGGGACAGGGAGCACCGGGGAGCTGTTTTTT.

The CDR3 DNA reads as TGTGCCAGCAGTAGGACTAGCGGCTACGAGCAGTACGTC. Encoded protein: CASSRTSGYEQYV. This chain links TRBV11-2 with TRBJ2-7, with 10 bases that match TRBD2. The germline CDR1 and CDR2 sequences are SGHAT and FQNNGV. V trimming: 6 bases; J trimming: 3 bases; junction bases outside the gene matches: 2. This CDR3 has 13 amino acids.

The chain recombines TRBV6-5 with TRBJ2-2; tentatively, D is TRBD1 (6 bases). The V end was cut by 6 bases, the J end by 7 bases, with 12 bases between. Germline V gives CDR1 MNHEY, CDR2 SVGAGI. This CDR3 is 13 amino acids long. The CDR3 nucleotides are TGTGCCAGCAGGGACAGAGCAGGCGGGGAGCTGTTTTTT. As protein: CASRDRAGGELFF.

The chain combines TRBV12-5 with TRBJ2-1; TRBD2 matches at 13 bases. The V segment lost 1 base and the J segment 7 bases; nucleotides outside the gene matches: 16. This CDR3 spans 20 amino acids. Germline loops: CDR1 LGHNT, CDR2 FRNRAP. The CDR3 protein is CASGLDTVTSGRLRGNEQFF. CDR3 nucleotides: TGTGCTAGTGGTTTGGATACAGTGACTAGCGGGAGGTTGCGTGGGAATGAGCAGTTCTTC.

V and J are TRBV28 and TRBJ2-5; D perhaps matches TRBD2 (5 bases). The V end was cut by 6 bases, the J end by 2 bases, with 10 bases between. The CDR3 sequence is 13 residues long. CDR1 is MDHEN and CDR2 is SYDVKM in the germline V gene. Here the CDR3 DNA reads TGTGCCAGCAGACCCCCGGGACAAGAGACCCAGTACTTC. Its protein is CASRPPGQETQYF.

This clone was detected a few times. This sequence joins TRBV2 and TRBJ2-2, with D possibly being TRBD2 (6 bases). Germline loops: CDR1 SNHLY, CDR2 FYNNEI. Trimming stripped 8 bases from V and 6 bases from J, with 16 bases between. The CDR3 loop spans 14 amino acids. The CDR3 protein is CASRQEGRAGELFF. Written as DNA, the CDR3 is TGTGCCAGCCGTCAGGAGGGCCGTGCCGGGGAGCTGTTTTTT.